This TCR beta chain was sequenced in a study of blood T cell repertoires in COVID-19. At the level of the study: Donors in the United States, Italy and Spain gave samples during acute or convalescent COVID-19. Sources were T cells, B-cell-depleted T cells, or PBMCs; the material itself was cDNA or gDNA.

Germline assignment: CDR1 SGHTS and CDR2 YDEGEE. The CDR3 runs to 16 residues. The V end lost 0 bases, the J end lost 0 bases, and 7 bases lay between the germline ends. How the authors handled the data: How many nucleated cells were present was estimated from reference gene primer amplification. TCRdb's copy holds only in-frame clones and misses some; the assay was immunoSEQ multiplex PCR. That table supplies the V and J calls and clone size; D and trimming were determined from the DNA. This sample has some 280,000 clones, with 75% to 90% found just once. The TCR comes from a woman aged 35 to 49 who had recovered from COVID-19. Sequencing used peripheral blood. J is TRBJ2-6 and V is TRBV5-8; TRBD1 is a possible D gene (6 bases). This CDR3 is CASSLEGVSGANVLTF. The CDR3 DNA reads TGTGCCAGCAGCTTGGAGGGGGTCTCTGGGGCCAACGTCCTGACTTTC.